This entry is about one TCR beta chain. Some clones are missing from TCRdb's copy, which holds only in-frame ones; the method was immunoSEQ multiplex PCR. This table has about 130,000 clones, 85% to 95% appearing once. The CDR3 loop spans 12 amino acids. Between the trimmed V and J ends, which lost 7 bases and 8 bases, there was a span of 12 bases. The sample comes from a study of control samples from healthy donors and cancer patients. The receptor's source is an elderly man with head and neck cancer. The sample was PBMCs. This chain connects TRBV12-3 or TRBV12-4 to TRBJ2-1, with TRBD2 as a possible D gene (5 bases). The CDR3 protein is CASTHSGYEQFF. The CDR3 nucleotides are TGTGCCAGCACCCATTCGGGGTATGAGCAGTTCTTC.